This T cell receptor beta chain was identified during a study of T cells after yellow fever vaccination. The CDR3 is 12 amino acids. CDR1 and CDR2 from the germline V gene are SQVTM and ANQGSEA. V was cut by 4 bases and J by 8 bases, with 12 bases left in between. This clonotype was recorded many times. TCRdb reanalysed the 5' RACE reads using MiXCR and keeps one entry per CDR3 protein. The table includes approximately 250,000 distinct CDR3 sequences, 5.2% detected once. The origin of this receptor is a young man who received the YFV17D yellow fever vaccine. V is TRBV29-1 and J is TRBJ2-1, with D possibly TRBD1 on 6 matching bases. Sequencing used CD4+ T cells sorted from PBMCs, obtained on the day of the yellow fever booster vaccination. The CDR3 reads CSVVRGTDEQFF. CDR3 coding DNA: TGCAGCGTTGTGAGGGGGACCGATGAGCAGTTCTTC.